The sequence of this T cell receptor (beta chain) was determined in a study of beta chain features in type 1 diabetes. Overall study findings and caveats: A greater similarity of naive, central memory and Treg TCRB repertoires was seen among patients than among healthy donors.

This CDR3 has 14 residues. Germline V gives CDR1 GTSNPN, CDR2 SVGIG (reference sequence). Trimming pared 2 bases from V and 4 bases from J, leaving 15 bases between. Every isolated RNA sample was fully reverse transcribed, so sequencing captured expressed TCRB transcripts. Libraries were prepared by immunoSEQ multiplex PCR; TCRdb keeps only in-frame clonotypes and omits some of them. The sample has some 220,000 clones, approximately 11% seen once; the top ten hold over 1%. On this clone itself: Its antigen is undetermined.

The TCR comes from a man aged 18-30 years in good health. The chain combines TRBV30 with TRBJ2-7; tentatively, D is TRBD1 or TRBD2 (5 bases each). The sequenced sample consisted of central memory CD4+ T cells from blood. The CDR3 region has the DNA TGTGCCTGGAGTCCCAGGGCCGGGAATTACGAGCAGTACTTC. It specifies CAWSPRAGNYEQYF. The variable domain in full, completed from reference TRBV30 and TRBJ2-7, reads SQTIHQWPATLVQPVGSPLSLECTVEGTSNPNLYWYRQAAGRGLQLLFYSVGIGQISSEVPQNLSASRPQDRQFILSSKKLLLSDSGFYLCAWSPRAGNYEQYFGPGTRLTVT.